Following are 20 T cell receptor beta chains from one sample sequenced in a study of blood T cell repertoires in COVID-19. The table came from immunoSEQ multiplex PCR; TCRdb's copy has only in-frame clones and leaves some out. The sample shows 200,000 to 250,000 clones, roughly 84% of them seen only once. The specimen sequenced was peripheral blood. The receptors here all came from a man aged 35 to 55 with active or convalescent COVID-19.

The gene calls are TRBV15 and TRBJ2-2; 7 positions match TRBD2. Germline trimming cut 9 bases from V and 6 bases from J; bases unmatched to any gene: 10. The CDR3 covers 14 residues. Looked up from germline, CDR1 is LNHNV and CDR2 is YYDKDF (reference sequence). The CDR3 DNA is TGTGCCACTATCGACCGCCGGGGGGCCGGGGAGCTGTTTTTT. Protein: CATIDRRGAGELFF.

The V and J genes are TRBV6-5 and TRBJ1-3, with D maybe TRBD1 (6 bases). The length of the CDR3 is 15 residues. Trimming removed 7 bases at V and 2 bases at J, with 15 bases between. Looked up from germline, CDR1 is MNHEY and CDR2 is SVGAGI. The CDR3 loop is CASTRGGLPGNTIYF. The DNA of the CDR3 is TGTGCCAGCACAAGAGGGGGTTTACCTGGAAACACCATATATTTT.

The CDR3 DNA reads as TGTGCCAGCAGCTTAAGCGCAGGGGTAAATGAAAAACTGTTTTTT. This encodes CASSLSAGVNEKLFF. The chain employs TRBV7-8 and TRBJ1-4; D may be TRBD1 (6 bases). V lost 2 bases, J lost 5 bases, and 12 bases lay in between. Germline V gene data show CDR1 as SGHVS and CDR2 as FQNEAQ. The CDR3 has 15 residues.

This clone was observed a single time. The chain uses TRBV7-2 and TRBJ2-1; D remains ambiguous. The CDR3 has 13 residues. The germline CDR1 and CDR2 sequences are SGHTA and FQGNSA. Trimming removed 1 base at V and 6 bases at J, with 7 bases between. The CDR3 DNA reads as TGTGCCAGCAGCTTAGTACAGACCAATGAGCAGTTCTTC. This translates into CASSLVQTNEQFF.

Concerning this clone: The junction departs from germline at one end; a sequencing error may be responsible. V and J are TRBV28 and TRBJ1-2; the D gene is possibly TRBD1 (5 bases). This CDR3 spans 8 amino acids. CDR1 and CDR2 from the germline V gene are MDHEN and SYDVKM. CDR3 nucleotides: TGTGCCAGCAGTTCAGGGTTCTTC. This encodes CASSSGFF.

The chain combines TRBV5-1 with TRBJ2-2, with a possible D match to TRBD1 (6 bases). This CDR3 spans 15 amino acids. Deletions cut 4 bases from V and 5 bases from J, with 15 bases between. Germline values: CDR1 SGHRS, CDR2 YFSETQ. The CDR3 region is CASSNREFGTGELFF. The CDR3 DNA follows: TGCGCCAGCAGCAACAGGGAATTCGGAACCGGGGAGCTGTTTTTT.

This chain joins TRBV5-1 and TRBJ1-1; D perhaps matches TRBD1 (6 bases). This CDR3 comprises 14 residues. Trimming stripped 1 base from V and 3 bases from J, with 10 bases between. The germline V gene has CDR1 SGHRS and CDR2 YFSETQ. The CDR3 DNA is TGCGCCAGCAGCTTGAGTCCAGGGGACACTGAAGCTTTCTTT. It yields the protein CASSLSPGDTEAFF.

The chain recombines TRBV7-9 with TRBJ2-1; D not resolved. The CDR3 is 13 residues long. Germline loops: CDR1 SEHNR, CDR2 FQNEAQ (reference sequence). The germline V and J ends were trimmed by 1 base and 7 bases, with 8 bases remaining between them. CDR3 sequence reads: CASSLVPENEQFF. In DNA form, the CDR3 reads TGTGCCAGCAGCTTAGTGCCGGAGAATGAGCAGTTCTTC.

The CDR3 bases are TGTGCCAGCAGTGACTCGTGGCTAGCGGGAGTGTCGACAGATACGCAGTATTTT. Protein sequence: CASSDSWLAGVSTDTQYF. The chain uses TRBV6-4 and TRBJ2-3; 10 bases are a match to TRBD2. The V gene's germline CDR1 is MRHNA and CDR2 SNTAGT. The CDR3 loop spans 18 amino acids. The V and J ends lost 0 bases and 3 bases, in that order; junction bases with no gene match: 9.

The CDR3 spells CASSSRGAEQYF. In DNA form, the CDR3 reads TGTGCCAGCAGCTCGCGGGGGGCCGAGCAGTACTTC. This chain joins TRBV11-2 and TRBJ2-7; 8 nucleotides match TRBD2. Germline lookup yields CDR1 SGHAT and CDR2 FQNNGV. This CDR3 has 12 amino acids. With V trimmed by 4 bases and J by 6 bases, 2 bases remained unmatched.

CDR3 protein: CASSQLTQNGNNEQFF. CDR3 nucleotides: TGTGCCAGCAGCCAACTAACTCAGAACGGGAACAATGAGCAGTTCTTC. The chain links TRBV3-1 (or the pseudogene TRBV3-2) to TRBJ2-1, with a tentative D call TRBD2 (5 bases). CDR3 length: 16 amino acids. V shed 2 bases and J shed 5 bases, with 16 bases lying between them. Germline V gene data show CDR1 as LGHDT and CDR2 as YNNKEL (reference sequence).

The CDR3 spells CASSPGQGAYGYTF. The CDR3 DNA follows: TGTGCCAGCAGCCCCGGACAGGGAGCCTATGGCTACACCTTC. The chain combines TRBV5-6 with TRBJ1-2, with 8 bases lining up with TRBD1. With V trimmed by 4 bases and J by 4 bases, 6 bases remained unmatched. The CDR3 has 14 residues. Per the germline V gene, CDR1 is SGHDT and CDR2 is YYEEEE. The full variable domain, rest sourced from reference TRBV5-6 and TRBJ1-2, is DAGVTQSPTHLIKTRGQQVTLRCSPKSGHDTVSWYQQALGQGPQFIFQYYEEEERQRGNFPDRFSGHQFPNYSSELNVNALLLGDSALYLCASSPGQGAYGYTFGSGTRLTVV.

The chain joins TRBV12-3 or TRBV12-4 to TRBJ1-4, with TRBD1 matching over 8 bases. Germline trimming cut 7 bases from V and 8 bases from J; bases unmatched to any gene: 6. The CDR3 covers 13 residues. In DNA form, the CDR3 reads TGTGCCAGCACCTTGGACAGGGACGAAAAACTGTTTTTT. This translates into CASTLDRDEKLFF.

This clone was counted only a few times. The chain employs TRBV5-4 and TRBJ1-6; D gene uncertain. V lost 0 bases and J lost 6, with 13 bases in between. Germline V gives CDR1 SGHNT, CDR2 YYREEE (reference sequence). The CDR3 runs to 16 residues. This chain's CDR3 is CASSLAPASPNSPLHF. The CDR3, as DNA: TGTGCCAGCAGCTTGGCCCCCGCTAGTCCTAATTCACCCCTCCACTTT.

The V call is TRBV6-5, the J call TRBJ2-1; maybe TRBD1 (5 bases). Germline V gene sequence: CDR1 MNHEY, CDR2 SVGAGI. The germline V and J ends were trimmed by 2 bases and 0 bases, with 5 bases remaining between them. CDR3 length: 14 residues. CDR3 in DNA: TGTGCCAGCAGTTACCAGGGCTCCTACAATGAGCAGTTCTTC. Its protein is CASSYQGSYNEQFF.

This sequence joins TRBV10-1 and TRBJ2-3, with 10 bases lining up with TRBD2. The ends lost 3 bases at V and 6 bases at J; junction bases unmatched: 3. Germline assignment: CDR1 WNHNN and CDR2 SYGVQD (reference sequence). The length of the CDR3 is 14 residues. The CDR3: CASSEAGGPDTQYF. CDR3 DNA sequence: TGCGCCAGCAGTGAAGCGGGAGGGCCCGATACGCAGTATTTT.

This sequence joins TRBV21-1 and TRBJ2-2; the listed D gene, TRBD2, was not tested against the DNA. TRBV21-1 is a recognized pseudogene. The CDR3 extends over 15 amino acids. The CDR3 bases are TGTGCCAGCAGCAAAGGGGCGGGGGGTACCGGGGAGCTGTTTTTT. It translates to CASSKGAGGTGELFF.

This sequence joins TRBV19 and TRBJ1-2; D may be TRBD1 (6 bases). The germline CDR1 and CDR2 sequences are LNHDA and SQIVND (reference sequence). The ends were cut back, 0 bases at V and 7 bases at J, with 15 bases in the middle. This CDR3 is built from 15 residues. The DNA for the CDR3 is TGTGCCAGTAGTATAGAGGAGACAGGAGGCTCTGGCTACACCTTC. Protein product: CASSIEETGGSGYTF. Filled out from reference TRBV19 and TRBJ1-2, the complete variable domain reads DGGITQSPKYLFRKEGQNVTLSCEQNLNHDAMYWYRQDPGQGLRLIYYSQIVNDFQKGDIAEGYSVSREKKESFPLTVTSAQKNPTAFYLCASSIEETGGSGYTFGSGTRLTVV.

This chain joins TRBV2 and TRBJ2-3, with 9 bases fitting TRBD2. The germline CDR1 and CDR2 sequences are SNHLY and FYNNEI. The CDR3 spans 17 residues. V lost 8 bases, J lost 3 bases, and 15 bases stayed unmatched. The DNA of the CDR3 is TGTGCCAGCGGTGGTAGCGGGAGTATAGTTGGGACAGATACGCAGTATTTT. Amino acids: CASGGSGSIVGTDTQYF.

This chain connects TRBV16 to TRBJ2-1, with TRBD2 matching 10 bases. V was clipped by 3 bases and J by 9 bases; unmatched bases: 8. Germline CDR1 KGHSY, CDR2 FQNENV. The CDR3 runs to 15 residues. The CDR3, as DNA: TGTGCCAGCAGCCATGCGACTAGCGGGTGGGGTGAGCAGTTCTTC. As protein: CASSHATSGWGEQFF. The variable domain in full, completed from reference TRBV16 and TRBJ2-1, reads GEEVAQTPKHLVRGEGQKAKLYCAPIKGHSYVFWYQQVLKNEFKFLISFQNENVFDETGMPKERFSAKCLPNSPCSLEIQATKLEDSAVYFCASSHATSGWGEQFFGPGTRLTVL.